A single sample is the source of the 27 T cell receptor beta chains below, sequenced in a study of T cells in Graves' hyperthyroidism and ophthalmopathy. RNA transcripts served as the template for amplifying TCR beta CDR3 regions. The TCR CDR3 first-round RT-PCR relied on the HTBI primer set. Each CDR3 protein is one row after TCRdb ran MiXCR on the multiplex PCR reads. Among 250,000 to 300,000 distinct CDR3 sequences, 17% were seen once, and the ten largest hold over 45%. Sample: blood. The receptors shown here come from a woman aged 55 to 70 with Graves' ophthalmopathy.

This clonotype was recorded at least ten times. The genes are TRBV6-5 and TRBJ1-1; the match to TRBD1 covers 7 bases. CDR3 length: 15 amino acids. J was trimmed by 0 bases and V by 2 bases; bases with no gene match: 3. Per germline, CDR1 MNHEY and CDR2 SVGAGI. The CDR3 region is CASSYGGQMNTEAFF. In DNA, the CDR3 is TGTGCCAGCAGTTACGGGGGACAGATGAACACTGAAGCTTTCTTT.

The table lists this clonotype with many counts. The V gene is TRBV6-1, the J gene TRBJ1-5; TRBD1 is a possible D gene (5 bases). Germline V gives CDR1 MNHNS, CDR2 SASEGT. The ends were cut back, 5 bases at V and 2 bases at J, with 16 bases in the middle. The CDR3 covers 16 residues. The CDR3 protein is CASSTPEGTGNQPQHF. In DNA form, the CDR3 reads TGTGCCAGCAGTACACCGGAAGGGACGGGCAATCAGCCCCAGCATTTT.

V gene TRBV6-1 combines with J gene TRBJ1-6, with D possibly matching TRBD1 (5 bases). V was clipped by 1 base and J by 0 bases, with 10 bases between them. There are 17 residues in the CDR3. Germline V gene lookup returns CDR1 MNHNS and CDR2 SASEGT. The CDR3 spells CASSEGGASSYNSPLHF. The CDR3 DNA reads as TGTGCCAGCAGTGAAGGAGGGGCAAGCTCCTATAATTCACCCCTCCACTTT.

This clonotype has just a few counts. The chain couples TRBV20-1 to TRBJ2-7, with no clear D. CDR3 size: 14 residues. CDR1 is DFQATT and CDR2 is SNEGSKA in the germline V gene (reference sequence). V gave up 1 base and J gave up 7 bases, with 17 bases separating them. CDR3 sequence (DNA): TGCAGTGCTAGAGGAAGCTTCGGCCTTATGGAGCAGTACTTC. Translation: CSARGSFGLMEQYF.

The chain links TRBV12-5 to TRBJ2-1; 10 bases match TRBD1. V shed 2 bases, J shed 2 bases, and the junction held 24 bases outside the gene matches. The CDR3 totals 23 residues. Per the germline V gene, CDR1 is LGHNT and CDR2 is FRNRAP. The CDR3 DNA follows: TGTGCTAGTGGTTTGAGACGAAACCTAGACAGGGGGCCTTATCGGACCCCCTACAATGAGCAGTTCTTC. Protein sequence: CASGLRRNLDRGPYRTPYNEQFF.

In its sample, this clonotype was seen many times. The chain links TRBV19 to TRBJ1-1, with 7 bases that match TRBD1. The CDR3 runs to 16 residues. Germline loops: CDR1 LNHDA, CDR2 SQIVND (reference sequence). The junction had 11 bases not matched to a gene; V was cut back by 7 bases and J by 0 bases. The CDR3, as DNA: TGTGCCAGTACCATTCGCGCAGGGGGAATGAACACTGAAGCTTTCTTT. It yields the protein CASTIRAGGMNTEAFF.

The chain recombines TRBV6-2 or TRBV6-3 with TRBJ2-3; D not resolved. Per germline, CDR1 MNHEY and CDR2 SVGEGT. V lost 6 bases to trimming and J lost 5 bases, with 9 bases between them. The CDR3 is 12 residues long. CDR3 region: CASSPSQDTQYF. CDR3 DNA: TGTGCCAGCAGCCCATCACAAGATACGCAGTATTTT.

This clonotype has only a few counts. The V gene is TRBV5-4, the J gene TRBJ2-7; 8 bases agree with TRBD1. The length of the CDR3 is 15 residues. With V trimmed by 3 bases and J by 0 bases, 5 bases remained unmatched. Per the germline V gene, CDR1 is SGHNT and CDR2 is YYREEE (reference sequence). Here the CDR3 DNA reads TGTGCCAGCAGCTACGGGACAGGCTTCTCCTACGAGCAGTACTTC. Translating it yields CASSYGTGFSYEQYF.

This clonotype was counted many times. This rearrangement joins TRBV7-2 to TRBJ1-5; 8 bases map to TRBD1. Germline CDR1 and CDR2: SGHTA and FQGNSA. The CDR3 runs 15 residues. V shed 5 bases and J 5 bases; nucleotides not matched to a gene: 8. CDR3 region: CASSLITGGHQPQHF. The CDR3 region has the DNA TGTGCCAGCAGCCTTATAACAGGGGGGCATCAGCCCCAGCATTTT. Complete variable domain (other parts from reference TRBV7-2 and TRBJ1-5): GAGVSQSPSNKVTEKGKDVELRCDPISGHTALYWYRQSLGQGLEFLIYFQGNSAPDKSGLPSDRFSAERTGGSVSTLTIQRTQQEDSAVYLCASSLITGGHQPQHFGDGTRLSIL.

This clonotype has a handful of counts. The chain combines TRBV2 with TRBJ1-6; 8 bases are shared with TRBD1. The CDR3 length is 16 residues. After removal of 5 bases from V and 7 bases from J, the junction contained 10 bases not matched to a gene. Germline-derived CDR1 and CDR2 are SNHLY and FYNNEI. The CDR3 protein is CASSPGRTGLNSPLHF. The CDR3 DNA reads as TGTGCCAGCAGTCCCGGCCGGACAGGGTTAAATTCACCCCTCCACTTT.

At least ten counts were recorded for this clonotype. The chain carries TRBV6-1 and TRBJ1-2; D unresolved. Deletions cut 5 bases from V and 5 bases from J, with 15 bases between. CDR1 is MNHNS, CDR2 SASEGT, per germline. The CDR3 extends over 14 amino acids. CDR3 coding DNA: TGTGCCAGCAGTTCTGAGGGCCGAGTTTATGGCTACACCTTC. Its translation: CASSSEGRVYGYTF.

This clonotype came up many times. The chain combines TRBV6-6 with TRBJ2-1; 9 positions match TRBD2. Germline trimming cut 0 bases from V and 9 bases from J; bases unmatched to any gene: 9. CDR1 and CDR2 from the germline V gene are MNHNY and SVGAGI (reference sequence). CDR3 length equals 16 residues. CDR3 amino acids: CASSYSTAGGRGEQFF. The CDR3 DNA is TGTGCCAGCAGTTACTCGACGGCGGGAGGGCGAGGTGAGCAGTTCTTC.

This clonotype has only a few counts. The chain couples TRBV6-5 to TRBJ1-1; no reliable D call. Per germline, CDR1 MNHEY and CDR2 SVGAGI. This CDR3 spans 14 amino acids. V was pared by 4 bases and J by 1 base, with 10 bases between. The CDR3 reads CASSSPGRNTEAFF. In DNA form, the CDR3 reads TGTGCCAGCAGTTCCCCCGGGAGGAACACTGAAGCTTTCTTT.

This clonotype has just one count. The chain employs TRBV4-3 and TRBJ2-2, with 7 bases lining up with TRBD1. CDR1 and CDR2 (germline): LGHNA, YSLEER. The CDR3 is 15 amino acids. Trimming took 1 base from V and 7 from J; bases not matched to a gene: 6. The CDR3 loop is CASSQALYRGGELFF. The CDR3, as DNA: TGCGCCAGCAGCCAAGCACTCTACAGGGGCGGGGAGCTGTTTTTT.

The chain is built from TRBV5-1 and TRBJ2-1, with D possibly being TRBD1 or TRBD2 (6 bases each). Trimming shortened V by 2 bases and J by 2 bases, and 14 bases separated the two germline ends. Germline V gene data show CDR1 as SGHRS and CDR2 as YFSETQ. The CDR3 has 16 residues. CDR3 DNA: TGCGCCAGCAGCTTAAGGGGGGAGGTCACCTACAATGAGCAGTTCTTC. Its protein product is CASSLRGEVTYNEQFF.

This clonotype was observed many times. The chain recombines TRBV12-3 or TRBV12-4 with TRBJ1-2; D is unclear. This CDR3 is built from 13 residues. V was cut by 7 bases and J by 4 bases, with 13 bases left in between. The CDR3 coding sequence is TGTGCCAGCATGACAATTTCTACCTATGGCTACACCTTC. This codes for CASMTISTYGYTF.

The chain carries TRBV12-3 or TRBV12-4 and TRBJ2-7; D ambiguous. The CDR3 loop spans 13 amino acids. Trimming cost V 7 bases and J 1 base, with 11 bases left between them. The CDR3 protein is CASTVAASYEQYF. In DNA, the CDR3 is TGTGCCAGCACGGTGGCAGCATCCTACGAGCAGTACTTC.

A few counts support this clonotype. The chain has TRBV3-1 and TRBJ1-5, with a tentative D call TRBD1 (5 bases). Per germline, CDR1 LGHDT and CDR2 YNNKEL (reference sequence). The ends were cut back, 3 bases at V and 9 bases at J, with 15 bases in the middle. This CDR3 comprises 14 residues. The CDR3 DNA sequence: TGTGCCAGCAGCCAGGGTTCGCTGGGGGGGCCCCAGCATTTT. Translation: CASSQGSLGGPQHF.

The sample holds a few counts of this clonotype. The chain joins TRBV20-1 to TRBJ1-6; D possibly corresponds to TRBD1 (5 bases). The germline V and J ends were trimmed by 2 bases and 2 bases, with 22 bases remaining between them. CDR1 and CDR2 from the germline V gene are DFQATT and SNEGSKA (reference sequence). This CDR3 is 19 amino acids long. DNA of the CDR3: TGCAGTGCTAGAATATACAACTTCAGGGAATTGCCCTATAATTCACCCCTCCACTTT. This encodes CSARIYNFRELPYNSPLHF.

This clonotype was observed a handful of times. A much larger clone sits a single nucleotide away, making a read error possible. The chain has TRBV11-2 and TRBJ1-3; D gene uncertain. V lost 1 base and J 0 bases, leaving 10 bases between the germline ends. The CDR3 is made up of 16 amino acids. Looked up from germline, CDR1 is SGHAT and CDR2 is FQNNGV. This CDR3 is CASSLVSQPSGNTIYF. CDR3 DNA: TGTGCCAGCAGCTTAGTGAGTCAGCCCTCTGGAAACACCATATATTTT.

This clonotype was counted at least ten times. V gene TRBV27 combines with J gene TRBJ2-7; no clear D. Germline V gene data show CDR1 as MNHEY and CDR2 as SMNVEV (reference sequence). This CDR3 has 12 amino acids. V shed 5 bases and J shed 0 bases, with 5 bases lying between them. The CDR3 region has the DNA TGTGCCAGCAGTGGGGTCTCCTACGAGCAGTACTTC. Translating gives CASSGVSYEQYF.

This clonotype came up a few times. The V call is TRBV6-2 or TRBV6-3, the J call TRBJ2-5; TRBD2 agrees at 14 bases. Germline V gene lookup returns CDR1 MNHEY and CDR2 SVGEGT. This CDR3 has 16 amino acids. The junction had 6 bases not matched to a gene; V was cut back by 5 bases and J by 4 bases. This chain's CDR3 is CASSETSGGAGETQYF. DNA for the CDR3: TGTGCCAGCAGTGAGACTAGCGGGGGGGCCGGAGAGACCCAGTACTTC.

This rearrangement joins TRBV29-1 to TRBJ1-4; unclear D gene. V lost 4 bases and J 0 bases, leaving 9 bases between the germline ends. The CDR3 is 14 amino acids. Germline CDR1 is SQVTM and CDR2 is ANQGSEA. The CDR3 protein is CSVAFGPTNEKLFF. The CDR3 DNA reads as TGCAGCGTTGCGTTCGGGCCAACTAATGAAAAACTGTTTTTT.

This clonotype was seen more than once but under ten times. V and J are TRBV7-9 and TRBJ2-6, with D possibly matching TRBD1 (5 bases). Germline CDR1 is SEHNR and CDR2 is FQNEAQ (reference sequence). Between the trimmed V and J ends, which lost 2 bases and 4 bases, there was a span of 15 bases. This CDR3 spans 17 amino acids. CDR3 coding DNA: TGTGCCAGCAGCTTATGGGGCAGGGTGGCCGGGGCCAACGTCCTGACTTTC. The encoded protein is CASSLWGRVAGANVLTF.

With regard to this clonotype: A much more abundant neighbour one base away suggests this may be a read error. This rearrangement joins TRBV2 to TRBJ2-7; D may be TRBD1 (6 bases). CDR3 length: 13 amino acids. CDR1 SNHLY and CDR2 FYNNEI come from the germline V gene. The CDR3 coding sequence is TGTGCCGGCAGTTCCTACAGGGATAGCGAGCAGTACTTC. Its translation: CAGSSYRDSEQYF. The full variable domain, rest sourced from reference TRBV2 and TRBJ2-7, is EPEVTQTPSHQVTQMGQEVILRCVPISNHLYFYWYRQILGQKVEFLVSFYNNEISEKSEIFDDQFSVERPDGSNFTLKIRSTKLEDSAMYFCAGSSYRDSEQYFGPGTRLTVT.

The rearrangement joins TRBV5-4 to TRBJ2-7, with 9 bases identical to TRBD2. CDR3 length: 15 amino acids. V trimming: 0 bases; J trimming: 6 bases; junction bases outside the gene matches: 7. CDR1 is SGHNT, CDR2 YYREEE, per germline (reference sequence). CDR3 nucleotide sequence: TGTGCCAGCAGCTTGGGGGGTAGCGGGAGATCCGAGCAGTACTTC. Its protein product is CASSLGGSGRSEQYF.

This clonotype was detected ten times or more. V is TRBV7-2 and J is TRBJ2-3; D uncertain. Germline V gene sequence: CDR1 SGHTA, CDR2 FQGNSA. This CDR3 comprises 15 residues. The V and J ends lost 2 bases and 0 bases respectively, with 9 bases between them. The CDR3, as DNA: TGTGCCAGCAGCTTACAGGAAGCTAGCACAGATACGCAGTATTTT. Amino acid sequence: CASSLQEASTDTQYF. Variable domain in full (rest from reference TRBV7-2 and TRBJ2-3): GAGVSQSPSNKVTEKGKDVELRCDPISGHTALYWYRQSLGQGLEFLIYFQGNSAPDKSGLPSDRFSAERTGGSVSTLTIQRTQQEDSAVYLCASSLQEASTDTQYFGPGTRLTVL.